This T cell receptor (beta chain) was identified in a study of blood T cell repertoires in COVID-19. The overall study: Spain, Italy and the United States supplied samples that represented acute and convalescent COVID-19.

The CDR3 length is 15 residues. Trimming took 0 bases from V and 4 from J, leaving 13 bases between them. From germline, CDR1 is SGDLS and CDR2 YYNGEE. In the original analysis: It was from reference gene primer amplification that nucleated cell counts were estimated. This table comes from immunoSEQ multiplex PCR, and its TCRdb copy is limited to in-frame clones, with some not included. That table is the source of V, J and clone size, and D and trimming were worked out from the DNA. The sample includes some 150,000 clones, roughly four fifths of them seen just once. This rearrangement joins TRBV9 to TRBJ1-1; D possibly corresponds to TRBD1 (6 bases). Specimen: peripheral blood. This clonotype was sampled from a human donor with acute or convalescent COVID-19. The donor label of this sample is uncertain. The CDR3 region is CASSVGSGAATEAFF. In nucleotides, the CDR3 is TGTGCCAGCAGCGTAGGGTCAGGGGCGGCCACTGAAGCTTTCTTT.